This is a list of T cell receptor beta chains from one sample in a study of blood T cells in healthy people across ages. From the 5' RACE reads, TCRdb called clonotypes with MiXCR, one entry per CDR3 protein. The sample contains under 1 million distinct CDR3 sequences, 40% to 50% of which appear only once. Sequences were obtained from blood. All receptors derive from a man aged 60 to 75 in good health. Each CDR3 is given with its conserved first and last residue. Fields, in order: clone size, J gene, V gene, D gene, CDR3 DNA, CDR3 protein. A D gene is named only where the DNA matches it firmly. Rows may omit the clone size; those that give it use once, few, many or a size class.

size: NA
J: TRBJ2-3
V: TRBV7-2
D: NA
DNA: TGTGCCAGCAGCTTAGTGTATAGCACAGATACGCAGTATTTT
CDR3: CASSLVYSTDTQYF

size: NA
J: TRBJ1-5
V: TRBV21-1
D: NA
DNA: TGTGCCATCCTACGCTGGGGTCGGAATAGCAATCAGCCCCAGCATTTT
CDR3: CAILRWGRNSNQPQHF

size: NA
J: TRBJ2-5
V: TRBV7-2
D: NA
DNA: TGTGCCAGCAGCAGACAGATTCTGGGAGAGACCCAGTACTTC
CDR3: CASSRQILGETQYF

size: NA
J: TRBJ2-5
V: TRBV7-3
D: NA
DNA: TGTGCCAGCAGCTTAAATCCTGATCAAGAGACCCAGTACTTC
CDR3: CASSLNPDQETQYF

size: many
J: TRBJ2-7
V: TRBV11-2
D: TRBD1
DNA: TGTGCCAGCAGCACAGATCCGGACAGGGGGTGGGCCCCCTTTTACGAGCAGTACTTC
CDR3: CASSTDPDRGWAPFYEQYF

size: few
J: TRBJ2-1
V: TRBV6-5
D: NA
DNA: TGTGCCAGCCTCCCCGGGCATATGATGCCCTACAATGAGCAGTTCTTC
CDR3: CASLPGHMMPYNEQFF

size: few
J: TRBJ2-1
V: TRBV18
D: TRBD1
DNA: TGTGCCAGCTCACCACCACAGACAGGGGCTAAGTACAATGAGCAGTTCTTC
CDR3: CASSPPQTGAKYNEQFF

size: NA
J: TRBJ2-1
V: TRBV24-1
D: TRBD2
DNA: TGTGCCACCAGTGATCTCGGATCGGGACTAGCGGAGCAGCAGTTCTTC
CDR3: CATSDLGSGLAEQQFF

size: few
J: TRBJ2-7
V: TRBV6-5
D: TRBD1
DNA: TGTGCCAGCAGCTACAGGGGGGCCTACGAGCAGTACTTC
CDR3: CASSYRGAYEQYF

size: NA
J: TRBJ2-1
V: TRBV12-3/TRBV12-4
D: TRBD1
DNA: TGTGCCAGCAGTTCCCCCACAGGGGGTCACAACGGGCAGTTCTTC
CDR3: CASSSPTGGHNGQFF

size: NA
J: TRBJ1-4
V: TRBV6-5
D: NA
DNA: TGTGCCAGCAGTTATCGTCAGGTTAATGAAAAACTGTTTTTT
CDR3: CASSYRQVNEKLFF

size: NA
J: TRBJ1-6
V: TRBV5-1
D: NA
DNA: TGCGCCAGCAGCCCGAGGGGCTTCGAAGGCTTCTCCTATAATTCACCCCTCCACTTT
CDR3: CASSPRGFEGFSYNSPLHF

size: NA
J: TRBJ1-4
V: TRBV4-2
D: NA
DNA: TGTGCCAGCAGCCATGAATATGGACGAGGCCAAGAGTCTAATGAAAAACTGTTTTTT
CDR3: CASSHEYGRGQESNEKLFF

size: once
J: TRBJ2-7
V: TRBV3-1
D: NA
DNA: TGTGCCAGCAGCCAAGACGCGACAGTATACGAGCAGTACTTC
CDR3: CASSQDATVYEQYF

size: NA
J: TRBJ1-2
V: TRBV20-1
D: NA
DNA: TGCGGTGCTAGGTCCGACAGAGTAGGCTACACCTTC
CDR3: CGARSDRVGYTF

size: few
J: TRBJ1-6
V: TRBV14
D: NA
DNA: TGTGCCAGCAGCCAAGGGAGGCCAGGGAGTAATTCACCCCTCCACTTT
CDR3: CASSQGRPGSNSPLHF

size: NA
J: TRBJ2-7
V: TRBV14
D: TRBD2
DNA: TGTGCCAGCAGCCCCCGACTAGCGGGGGGTAAAAAGGACAATGAGCAGTACTTC
CDR3: CASSPRLAGGKKDNEQYF

size: NA
J: TRBJ2-7
V: TRBV7-2
D: TRBD2
DNA: TGTGCCAGCAGCTTAGCACTAGCGGGGGTCGAGCAGTACTTC
CDR3: CASSLALAGVEQYF

size: NA
J: TRBJ1-2
V: TRBV29-1
D: NA
DNA: TGCAGCGTTGAATCAGGGCCCGGTGGCTACACCTTC
CDR3: CSVESGPGGYTF

size: NA
J: TRBJ2-1
V: TRBV7-9
D: TRBD2
DNA: TGTGCCAGCAGCTCCATAGCGGGGGGGAGAGAAAATGAGCAGTTCTTC
CDR3: CASSSIAGGRENEQFF

size: few
J: TRBJ2-7
V: TRBV7-2
D: TRBD1
DNA: TGTGCCAGCAGCTTAGTTGCTCCTTCGGGACAGGGGTACGAGCAGTACTTC
CDR3: CASSLVAPSGQGYEQYF

size: NA
J: TRBJ1-2
V: TRBV25-1
D: TRBD1
DNA: TGTGCCAGCAGTGACTCGGAGGCAGCCGGGACAGGGGATGGCTACACCTTC
CDR3: CASSDSEAAGTGDGYTF

size: NA
J: TRBJ2-5
V: TRBV11-1
D: TRBD1
DNA: TGTGCCAGCAGCCCCGGGACAGAATGGACCCAGTACTTC
CDR3: CASSPGTEWTQYF

size: NA
J: TRBJ2-6
V: TRBV4-3
D: NA
DNA: TGCGCCAGCAGCCAAGATAAACCCGGGGCCAACGTCCTGACTTTC
CDR3: CASSQDKPGANVLTF

size: NA
J: TRBJ1-1
V: TRBV5-1
D: NA
DNA: TGCGCCAGCAGCCCGGTGGGGGTTACTGAAGCTTTCTTT
CDR3: CASSPVGVTEAFF

size: NA
J: TRBJ2-7
V: TRBV27
D: TRBD1
DNA: TGTGCCAACAGTTTAGCGACAGGGTCCTACGAGCAGTACTTC
CDR3: CANSLATGSYEQYF

size: few
J: TRBJ2-7
V: TRBV7-2
D: NA
DNA: TGTGCCAGCAGCTTGGGGTGGTCTGCCTACGAGCAGTACTTC
CDR3: CASSLGWSAYEQYF

size: NA
J: TRBJ1-2
V: TRBV7-3
D: NA
DNA: TGTGCCAGCAGCCTCACCCCGATCCTGGGTGGAGAGGGCTACACCTTC
CDR3: CASSLTPILGGEGYTF

size: few
J: TRBJ2-5
V: TRBV5-1
D: TRBD1
DNA: TGCGCCAGCAGCTTGGAAGGGACAGGAGCTGAGCAGTACTTC
CDR3: CASSLEGTGAEQYF

size: NA
J: TRBJ2-3
V: TRBV29-1
D: TRBD1
DNA: TGCAGCGTTGTGGACAGGGGCAGTATAGGTACGCAGTATTTT
CDR3: CSVVDRGSIGTQYF

size: few
J: TRBJ1-6
V: TRBV11-1
D: NA
DNA: TGTGCCACATGCTTTAGCCCGACCTCACCCCTCCACTTT
CDR3: CATCFSPTSPLHF

size: NA
J: TRBJ2-6
V: TRBV4-3
D: TRBD1
DNA: TGCGCCAGCAGCCAGGAGGACAGGGGGCTATCTGGGGCCAACGTCCTGACTTTC
CDR3: CASSQEDRGLSGANVLTF

size: few
J: TRBJ2-1
V: TRBV6-2/TRBV6-3
D: TRBD2
DNA: TGTGCCAGCAGTCCGGGACTAGCGGGGAGCTCCTACAATGAGCAGTTCTTC
CDR3: CASSPGLAGSSYNEQFF

size: NA
J: TRBJ2-1
V: TRBV5-1
D: NA
DNA: TGCGCCATCAGCTTACACAATGAGCAGTTCTTC
CDR3: CAISLHNEQFF

size: NA
J: TRBJ1-1
V: TRBV5-6
D: NA
DNA: TGTGCCAGCAGCAGATGGACAGTGAACACTGAAGCTTTCTTT
CDR3: CASSRWTVNTEAFF

size: NA
J: TRBJ2-7
V: TRBV3-1
D: NA
DNA: TGTGCCAGCAGCCAAGCGGAATACGAGCAGTACTTC
CDR3: CASSQAEYEQYF

size: few
J: TRBJ2-7
V: TRBV29-1
D: TRBD1
DNA: TGCAGCGCCATGACAGGGGTGTACGAGCAGTACTTC
CDR3: CSAMTGVYEQYF

size: NA
J: TRBJ1-2
V: TRBV5-1
D: NA
DNA: TGCGCCAGCAGCTTGGGAACAGGCTTGATTAACTATGGCTACACCTTC
CDR3: CASSLGTGLINYGYTF

size: NA
J: TRBJ2-2
V: TRBV7-9
D: TRBD2
DNA: TGTGCCAGCAGCACGCTGACTAGCGGGAAAGGTACCGGGGAGCTGTTTTTT
CDR3: CASSTLTSGKGTGELFF

size: NA
J: TRBJ1-1
V: TRBV7-9
D: NA
DNA: TGTGCCAGCAGCAGAGTGGGAGGGGTCGCTTTCTTT
CDR3: CASSRVGGVAFF

size: few
J: TRBJ2-7
V: TRBV7-2
D: NA
DNA: TGTGCCAGCAGCCCGGACTATCGGTCCGAGCAGTACTTC
CDR3: CASSPDYRSEQYF

size: NA
J: TRBJ2-1
V: TRBV2
D: NA
DNA: TGTGCCAGCAGTGAATCTGGCAGGATGTTCTTC
CDR3: CASSESGRMFF

size: NA
J: TRBJ2-1
V: TRBV6-6
D: NA
DNA: TGTGCCAGCAGCAACGTTGCGGGCTCCTACAATGAGCAGTTCTTC
CDR3: CASSNVAGSYNEQFF

size: NA
J: TRBJ1-1
V: TRBV20-1
D: NA
DNA: TGCAGTGCTAAGTCCCCGGGGCACATGAACACTGAAGCTTTCTTT
CDR3: CSAKSPGHMNTEAFF

size: NA
J: TRBJ1-2
V: TRBV6-5
D: TRBD1
DNA: TGTGCCAGCCACGGACAGGGTTTAAACTATGGCTACACCTTC
CDR3: CASHGQGLNYGYTF

size: NA
J: TRBJ2-7
V: TRBV6-2/TRBV6-3
D: NA
DNA: TGTGCCAGCAGCGCCCGGGACCACTACGAGCAGTACTTC
CDR3: CASSARDHYEQYF

size: NA
J: TRBJ1-4
V: TRBV4-3
D: NA
DNA: TGCGCCAGCAGCCAAGATGGCGCCGTGGGGGCCGGTGAAAAACTGTTTTTT
CDR3: CASSQDGAVGAGEKLFF

size: NA
J: TRBJ2-3
V: TRBV7-9
D: NA
DNA: TGTGCCAGCAACGTCGCAGATACGCAGTATTTT
CDR3: CASNVADTQYF

size: NA
J: TRBJ2-4
V: TRBV9
D: TRBD2
DNA: TGTGCCAGCAGCGTCGAACCCGGGGGGAACATTCAGTACTTC
CDR3: CASSVEPGGNIQYF

size: NA
J: TRBJ2-5
V: TRBV7-2
D: NA
DNA: TGTGCCAGCAGCTTAATGGGGGGGCTTGAGACCCAGTACTTC
CDR3: CASSLMGGLETQYF

size: NA
J: TRBJ2-3
V: TRBV24-1
D: NA
DNA: TGTGCCACCAGTGACCAAACCGGACAGAAAAAGTATTTT
CDR3: CATSDQTGQKKYF

size: few
J: TRBJ2-4
V: TRBV6-2/TRBV6-3
D: NA
DNA: TGTGCCAGCAGACCCCCGTCCTCCAAGGGATTAGCCAAAAACATTCAGTACTTC
CDR3: CASRPPSSKGLAKNIQYF

size: NA
J: TRBJ1-6
V: TRBV6-5
D: TRBD1
DNA: TGTGCCAGCAGGGAAACCGGGACAGGGAATTCACCCCTCCACTTT
CDR3: CASRETGTGNSPLHF

size: NA
J: TRBJ1-1
V: TRBV12-3/TRBV12-4
D: NA
DNA: TGTGCCAGCAGTTTAGGGCACGGAAGGGGGACTGAAGCTTTCTTT
CDR3: CASSLGHGRGTEAFF

size: many
J: TRBJ1-2
V: TRBV25-1
D: NA
DNA: TGTGCCAGCAGCCCATCTCCCCTGGCATCTACTTCTAACTATGGCTACACCTTC
CDR3: CASSPSPLASTSNYGYTF

size: NA
J: TRBJ2-1
V: TRBV28
D: NA
DNA: TGTGCCAGCAGTGCTGAGGCTAAGCCCTATGAGCAGTTCTTC
CDR3: CASSAEAKPYEQFF

size: few
J: TRBJ1-5
V: TRBV6-2/TRBV6-3
D: NA
DNA: TGTGCCAGCAGTTACATGCGGGGAGGACAGCCCCAGCATTTT
CDR3: CASSYMRGGQPQHF

size: NA
J: TRBJ2-1
V: TRBV6-2/TRBV6-3
D: NA
DNA: TGTGCCAGCAGCACCCCGGGCAGTGAGCAGTTCTTC
CDR3: CASSTPGSEQFF

size: NA
J: TRBJ2-5
V: TRBV7-9
D: NA
DNA: TGTGCCAGCAGCTTGGGATCGCTGAAAGAGACCCAGTACTTC
CDR3: CASSLGSLKETQYF